Shown below are 26 T cell receptor beta chains from a single sample sequenced in a study of technical replicates of blood from a handful of donors. Sequenced by immunoSEQ multiplex PCR; TCRdb stores in-frame clones only, minus some. The sample includes around 60,000 clones, around 92% of them seen just once. The specimen was PBMCs. These receptor sequences come from a human donor in good health. Some clones in this sample may be carry-over from other donors' samples.

This chain links TRBV5-1 with TRBJ1-3, with 7 bases lining up with TRBD1. The germline V gene encodes CDR1 SGHRS and CDR2 YFSETQ. Germline trimming cut 4 bases from V and 1 base from J; bases unmatched to any gene: 5. The CDR3 is made up of 15 amino acids. The CDR3 DNA follows: TGCGCCAGCAGCCGCGGGACAGAGTCTGGAAACACCATATATTTT. Its protein is CASSRGTESGNTIYF.

J is TRBJ2-3 and V is TRBV5-1; TRBD2 is a possible D gene (6 bases). V was shortened by 1 base and J by 2 bases, with 11 bases between the two germline ends. CDR3 length: 15 residues. Looked up from germline, CDR1 is SGHRS and CDR2 is YFSETQ. In nucleotides, the CDR3 is TGCGCCAGCAGCTTGAGCGGGTCCGCCACAGATACGCAGTATTTT. Its translation: CASSLSGSATDTQYF.

The chain carries TRBV7-9 and TRBJ2-5; 7 bases fit TRBD1. Germline V lookup: CDR1 SEHNR, CDR2 FQNEAQ (reference sequence). This CDR3 has 17 residues. V lost 1 base to trimming and J lost 0 bases; unmatched junction nucleotides: 8. In DNA, the CDR3 is TGTGCCAGCAGCTTAGGTTACAGGGGCCCGTACCAAGAGACCCAGTACTTC. Amino acids: CASSLGYRGPYQETQYF.

The chain employs TRBV4-2 and TRBJ2-7; the D gene is possibly TRBD2 (5 bases). V was cut by 0 bases and J by 4 bases, with 16 bases left in between. The germline V gene encodes CDR1 LGHNA and CDR2 YNFKEQ. This CDR3 region has 16 residues. As DNA, the CDR3 is TGTGCCAGCAGCCAAGATTTGGGTGGGAGTAGTTACGAGCAGTACTTC. Amino acid sequence: CASSQDLGGSSYEQYF.

V and J are TRBV9 and TRBJ1-2, with D possibly being TRBD1 (5 bases). The germline V and J ends were trimmed by 3 bases and 2 bases, with 11 bases remaining between them. Per germline, CDR1 SGDLS and CDR2 YYNGEE. This CDR3 spans 14 amino acids. DNA for the CDR3: TGTGCCAGCAGCGCCCCGGAGGGGAACTATGGCTACACCTTC. Protein sequence: CASSAPEGNYGYTF.

The chain uses TRBV9 and TRBJ2-3, with TRBD2 identical over 10 bases. Per germline, CDR1 SGDLS and CDR2 YYNGEE. CDR3 length equals 16 residues. V lost 0 bases to trimming and J lost 6 bases; unmatched junction nucleotides: 7. CDR3 region: CASSVAAGGPADTQYF. The CDR3 coding sequence is TGTGCCAGCAGCGTAGCAGCGGGGGGGCCAGCGGATACGCAGTATTTT.

V usage is TRBV10-3 and J usage is TRBJ2-7; 7 bases map to TRBD2. After removal of 0 bases from V and 5 bases from J, the junction contained 10 bases not matched to a gene. The CDR3 runs 16 residues. Germline loops: CDR1 ENHRY, CDR2 SYGVKD. DNA of the CDR3: TGTGCCATCAGTGAGTCCGGATTAGCGGGTGGCCACGAGCAGTACTTC. Amino acids: CAISESGLAGGHEQYF.

The CDR3 coding sequence is TGTGCCAGCAGCCAAACTCGGGACACCCCAAAACTGTTTTTT. This codes for CASSQTRDTPKLFF. The chain is built from TRBV7-6 and TRBJ1-4; D may be TRBD1 (6 bases). The CDR3 covers 14 residues. Germline V CDR1 and CDR2: SGHVS, FNYEAQ. Trimming removed 5 bases from V and 10 bases from J, with 17 bases in between.

This clone was seen a single time. This chain joins TRBV19 and TRBJ1-2; D call uncertain. Germline-derived CDR1 and CDR2 are LNHDA and SQIVND (reference sequence). The CDR3 consists of 13 residues. V dropped 3 bases and J dropped 4 bases, with 9 bases sitting between them. The CDR3 is CASSMGQSYGYTF. Written as DNA, the CDR3 is TGTGCCAGTAGTATGGGCCAGTCCTATGGCTACACCTTC.

V gene TRBV30 combines with J gene TRBJ1-2; 8 nucleotides line up with TRBD1. This CDR3 has 12 residues. Unmatched junction bases numbered 7, after V lost 5 bases and J lost 8 bases. The germline gives CDR1 GTSNPN, CDR2 SVGIG (reference sequence). The CDR3 DNA sequence: TGTGCCTGGGACAGGGGCGCGGAGGGCTACACCTTC. This translates into CAWDRGAEGYTF. The full variable domain, in which reference TRBV30 and TRBJ1-2 provide the parts outside the CDR3, is SQTIHQWPATLVQPVGSPLSLECTVEGTSNPNLYWYRQAAGRGLQLLFYSVGIGQISSEVPQNLSASRPQDRQFILSSKKLLLSDSGFYLCAWDRGAEGYTFGSGTRLTVV.

The V gene is TRBV2, the J gene TRBJ2-7, with 9 bases aligning to TRBD1. CDR3 size: 15 residues. Germline lookup yields CDR1 SNHLY and CDR2 FYNNEI. With V trimmed by 5 bases and J by 4 bases, 9 bases remained unmatched. CDR3 in DNA: TGTGCCAGCAGTCACCCGGGACAGGGTTGGTACGAGCAGTACTTC. Its translation is CASSHPGQGWYEQYF.

CDR3 amino acids: CASSSPPGTASYEQYF. The DNA of the CDR3 is TGCGCCAGCAGCTCCCCCCCCGGGACAGCCTCCTACGAGCAGTACTTC. The chain joins TRBV5-1 to TRBJ2-7, with 7 bases lining up with TRBD1. The CDR3 is 16 residues long. V gave up 3 bases and J gave up 0 bases; unmatched junction bases: 9. Germline V gene sequence: CDR1 SGHRS, CDR2 YFSETQ.

This chain connects TRBV6-1 to TRBJ2-7; 7 bases map to TRBD1. CDR3 length equals 11 residues. Germline CDR1 MNHNS, CDR2 SASEGT. With 11 bases clipped from V and 5 bases from J, the junction kept 6 bases outside the gene matches. The CDR3 is CASHRGDEQYF. Here the CDR3 DNA reads TGTGCCTCCCACAGGGGCGACGAGCAGTACTTC.

The CDR3 loop is CASSLGTSGRRLGGELFF. The CDR3, as DNA: TGTGCCAGCAGCTTAGGGACTAGCGGGAGGAGGCTCGGCGGGGAGCTGTTTTTT. This chain connects TRBV7-2 to TRBJ2-2; 14 bases match TRBD2. The CDR3 contains 18 residues. Germline V gene sequence: CDR1 SGHTA, CDR2 FQGNSA. V dropped 1 base and J dropped 7; count of bases not matched to a gene: 8.

This clone was observed a single time. This chain connects TRBV11-2 to TRBJ2-3; TRBD1 aligns across 7 bases. Germline trimming cut 6 bases from V and 4 bases from J; bases unmatched to any gene: 10. CDR1 and CDR2 from the germline V gene are SGHAT and FQNNGV. The CDR3 runs to 15 residues. The CDR3 DNA reads TGTGCCAGCAGTTCCGAGGGGGCCCTCCCAGATACGCAGTATTTT. Residues: CASSSEGALPDTQYF.

The rearrangement links TRBV2 to TRBJ2-7; TRBD2 agrees at 10 bases. This CDR3 contains 18 residues. Germline CDR1 is SNHLY and CDR2 is FYNNEI. V lost 3 bases, J lost 2 bases, and 13 bases stayed unmatched. This chain's CDR3 is CASSDSRTSGPRPYEQYF. CDR3 DNA: TGTGCCAGCAGTGATAGTAGGACTAGCGGTCCCCGCCCCTACGAGCAGTACTTC.

This rearrangement joins TRBV30 to TRBJ1-4; 8 nucleotides agree with TRBD1. The CDR3 length is 14 residues. The germline V gene encodes CDR1 GTSNPN and CDR2 SVGIG (reference sequence). J gave up 8 bases and V 3 bases, and 8 bases lay outside the gene matches. The CDR3 here is CAWSTGTGEEKLFF. CDR3 DNA sequence: TGTGCCTGGAGCACCGGGACAGGAGAGGAAAAACTGTTTTTT.

The chain is built from TRBV5-1 and TRBJ2-5; 13 bases agree with TRBD2. The germline CDR1 and CDR2 sequences are SGHRS and YFSETQ. V trimming: 2 bases; J trimming: 2 bases; junction bases outside the gene matches: 6. CDR3 length equals 17 residues. This chain's CDR3 is CASSLRLAGGGQETQYF. The CDR3 DNA sequence: TGCGCCAGCAGCTTACGACTAGCGGGGGGCGGTCAAGAGACCCAGTACTTC.

The chain recombines TRBV7-9 with TRBJ1-4; 10 positions agree with TRBD1. V dropped 7 bases and J dropped 8; count of bases not matched to a gene: 4. Germline CDR1 SEHNR, CDR2 FQNEAQ (reference sequence). The CDR3 consists of 13 residues. The CDR3: CASIGQGGEKLFF. The CDR3 region has the DNA TGTGCCAGCATCGGACAGGGGGGCGAAAAACTGTTTTTT. The variable domain in full, with the rest retrieved from reference TRBV7-9 and TRBJ1-4, is DTGVSQNPRHKITKRGQNVTFRCDPISEHNRLYWYRQTLGQGPEFLTYFQNEAQLEKSRLLSDRFSAERPKGSFSTLEIQRTEQGDSAMYLCASIGQGGEKLFFGSGTQLSVL.

The rearrangement links TRBV6-5 to TRBJ1-1; 8 positions agree with TRBD1. The V gene's germline CDR1 is MNHEY and CDR2 SVGAGI. The CDR3 runs 13 residues. The trim removed 5 bases at V and 7 bases at J, leaving 6 bases unmatched. CDR3 protein: CASSAGGAGEAFF. The CDR3 bases are TGTGCCAGCAGTGCAGGGGGCGCGGGTGAAGCTTTCTTT.

This clone came up once. The chain combines TRBV7-2 with TRBJ1-1; tentative D call: TRBD1 (5 bases). The CDR3 is 16 residues long. V lost 1 base to trimming and J lost 1 base, with 13 bases between them. Germline V CDR1 and CDR2: SGHTA, FQGNSA. The DNA of the CDR3 is TGTGCCAGCAGCTTAGGGCAGGGCGGGGGGAACACTGAAGCTTTCTTT. Protein product: CASSLGQGGGNTEAFF.

The chain employs TRBV27 and TRBJ2-6, with a possible D match to TRBD1 (6 bases). V lost 1 base to trimming and J lost 1 base, with 8 bases between them. Germline CDR1 is MNHEY and CDR2 is SMNVEV (reference sequence). This CDR3 is built from 16 residues. As DNA, the CDR3 is TGTGCCAGCAGTTTATGGCAGGGGTCTGGGGCCAACGTCCTGACTTTC. This sequence encodes CASSLWQGSGANVLTF.

The chain couples TRBV10-3 to TRBJ2-3, with TRBD2 matching over 13 bases. The CDR3 is 15 amino acids. Trimming cost V 6 bases and J 4 bases; bases outside gene matches: 4. Looked up from germline, CDR1 is ENHRY and CDR2 is SYGVKD. DNA for the CDR3: TGTGCCATCAGCCAAGGACTAGCGGGAGCAGATACGCAGTATTTT. This codes for CAISQGLAGADTQYF.

The genes are TRBV6-5 and TRBJ1-4; 8 nucleotides match TRBD1. Trimming took 6 bases from V and 4 from J; bases not matched to a gene: 7. This CDR3 region has 15 residues. Per germline, CDR1 MNHEY and CDR2 SVGAGI. In nucleotides, the CDR3 is TGTGCCAGCAGATCCGGGACAGGCCATAATGAAAAACTGTTTTTT. Translation gives CASRSGTGHNEKLFF.

The chain joins TRBV7-7 to TRBJ2-5, with 7 nucleotides matching TRBD1. Losses at the gene ends were 5 bases for V and 7 bases for J; bases not matched to a gene: 10. CDR3 length equals 14 residues. CDR1 is SSHAT, CDR2 FNYEAQ, per germline (reference sequence). For the CDR3, the DNA is TGTGCCAGCAGCCGCACAGGGACAGCAGGGACCCAGTACTTC. Translation gives CASSRTGTAGTQYF.

Here the CDR3 reads CASSLEGSVYGYTF. DNA for the CDR3: TGTGCCAGCTCCCTGGAGGGGAGTGTCTATGGCTACACCTTC. The V and J genes are TRBV18 and TRBJ1-2; TRBD1 might be the D (5 bases). Germline CDR1 and CDR2: KGHSH and LQKENI. This CDR3 has 14 residues. Trimming took off 6 bases at V and 4 bases at J, with 15 bases between the two ends.